This T cell receptor beta chain was obtained from a study of technical replicates of blood from four donors. Per germline, CDR1 MNHNS and CDR2 SASEGT. The CDR3 sequence is 15 residues long. V lost 4 bases to trimming and J lost 5 bases; unmatched junction nucleotides: 8. This table comes from immunoSEQ multiplex PCR, and its TCRdb copy is limited to in-frame clones, with some not included. The table lists more than 65,000 clones, about 96% of them singletons. The rearrangement links TRBV6-1 to TRBJ2-5; TRBD1 matches 9 bases. The sequenced sample was T cells isolated from PBMCs. The sequence was obtained from a human donor in good health. CDR3 protein: CASSVLQGAGETQYF. CDR3 DNA: TGTGCCAGCAGTGTACTACAGGGGGCTGGGGAGACCCAGTACTTC.